Following are 14 T cell receptor beta chains from one sample sequenced in a study of siplizumab effects on memory and regulatory T cells. These receptors are not linked to any known antigen. Method: immunoSEQ multiplex PCR; TCRdb's copy keeps in-frame clones and lacks some. Of 9,500 to 11,000 clones listed, roughly two fifths were seen once; the top ten hold around a tenth. Mixed lymphocyte reaction cells were cocultured at 37°C for about six days. Sequencing input: CFSE-low (dividing) CD8+ T cells sorted from an allogeneic mixed lymphocyte reaction. These receptors all stem from a human donor in good health; the cells came from an allogeneic mixed lymphocyte reaction.

The chain couples TRBV6-1 to TRBJ1-1; D gene uncertain. CDR3 length: 11 residues. Trimming took 1 base from V and 8 from J, leaving 5 bases between them. CDR1 is MNHNS and CDR2 is SASEGT in the germline V gene. The CDR3 DNA reads as TGTGCCAGCAGTGAAGTCCTGGAAGCTTTCTTT. It encodes CASSEVLEAFF.

The chain uses TRBV4-1 and TRBJ2-7; D may correspond to TRBD1 or TRBD2 (6 bases each). The V gene lost 0 bases and the J gene lost 5 bases, with 14 bases spanning the gap. CDR1 is MGHRA and CDR2 is YSYEKL in the germline V gene. This CDR3 is built from 15 residues. The CDR3 is CASSQDSGGGDEQYF. CDR3 in DNA: TGCGCCAGCAGCCAAGATTCCGGGGGCGGCGACGAGCAGTACTTC.

This chain uses TRBV5-8 with TRBJ2-2; 10 bases agree with TRBD2. The CDR3 totals 15 residues. V lost 6 bases, J lost 5 bases, and 7 bases stayed unmatched. CDR1 and CDR2 from the germline V gene are SGHTS and YDEGEE. DNA of the CDR3: TGTGCCAGCACCGCCGGGACTAGCGAGACCGGGGAGCTGTTTTTT. This gives the protein CASTAGTSETGELFF. The variable domain in full, with the rest retrieved from reference TRBV5-8 and TRBJ2-2, is EAGVTQSPTHLIKTRGQQATLRCSPISGHTSVYWYQQALGLGLQFLLWYDEGEERNRGNFPPRFSGRQFPNYSSELNVNALELEDSALYLCASTAGTSETGELFFGEGSRLTVL.

This clone counts as medium-sized. The genes are TRBV6-5 and TRBJ1-2; no clear D. Germline V gives CDR1 MNHEY, CDR2 SVGAGI. The length of the CDR3 is 13 residues. The V gene lost 0 bases and the J gene lost 5 bases, with 7 bases spanning the gap. DNA for the CDR3: TGTGCCAGCAGTTACTCCTCCGCATATGGCTACACCTTC. Protein: CASSYSSAYGYTF.

V usage is TRBV9 and J usage is TRBJ1-1, with D hard to call. The CDR3 is 14 residues long. Germline CDR1 and CDR2: SGDLS and YYNGEE. V shed 4 bases and J shed 4 bases, with 14 bases lying between them. The CDR3 is CASSSTPGITEAFF. For the CDR3, the DNA is TGTGCCAGCAGCTCAACCCCAGGTATCACTGAAGCTTTCTTT.

This clone showed up many times. The chain has TRBV19 and TRBJ2-7; tentatively, D is TRBD1 (5 bases). Trimming pared 3 bases from V and 2 bases from J, leaving 11 bases between. The CDR3 runs to 14 residues. The V gene's germline CDR1 is LNHDA and CDR2 SQIVND (reference sequence). DNA of the CDR3: TGTGCCAGTAGTATGATCACAGGCACCTACGAGCAGTACTTC. Translating gives CASSMITGTYEQYF.

This clone has more than one count but fewer than ten. The genes are TRBV5-4 and TRBJ2-7; D not certain. Trimming pared 2 bases from V and 0 bases from J, leaving 9 bases between. The CDR3 has 14 amino acids. Germline V lookup: CDR1 SGHNT, CDR2 YYREEE (reference sequence). CDR3 sequence (DNA): TGTGCCAGCAGCTTCGGAGCACCCTCCTACGAGCAGTACTTC. Translated, it gives CASSFGAPSYEQYF.

This clone rates as large. V is TRBV19 and J is TRBJ1-1, with D tentatively TRBD1 (5 bases). V lost 3 bases and J 4 bases, leaving 6 bases between the germline ends. Germline-derived CDR1 and CDR2 are LNHDA and SQIVND (reference sequence). CDR3 length: 12 residues. The CDR3 spells CASSMGGTEAFF. The DNA for the CDR3 is TGTGCCAGTAGTATGGGGGGCACTGAAGCTTTCTTT.

The chain has TRBV4-3 and TRBJ1-1; no reliable D call. The CDR3 sequence is 13 residues long. Trimming removed 8 bases at V and 1 base at J, with 11 bases between. The germline CDR1 and CDR2 sequences are LGHNA and YSLEER. The DNA for the CDR3 is TGCGCCAGCGGACCGGGCAGGAACACTGAAGCTTTCTTT. The encoded protein is CASGPGRNTEAFF.

The V and J genes are TRBV19 and TRBJ1-6; TRBD1 aligns across 8 bases. Germline V gives CDR1 LNHDA, CDR2 SQIVND (reference sequence). This CDR3 contains 15 residues. With V trimmed by 7 bases and J by 8 bases, 10 bases remained unmatched. The CDR3 DNA reads TGTGCCAGTAAGCACGGCGAGACAGGGGATTCACCCCTCCACTTT. It encodes CASKHGETGDSPLHF.

This clone is medium-sized (0.01 to 0.1%) in the sample. The chain employs TRBV9 and TRBJ1-5, with D perhaps matching TRBD1 (6 bases). Per germline, CDR1 SGDLS and CDR2 YYNGEE. Trimming pared 0 bases from V and 7 bases from J, leaving 14 bases between. This CDR3 contains 15 residues. In nucleotides, the CDR3 is TGTGCCAGCAGCGTAGACGGGGGCGGAGGGCAGCCCCAGCATTTT. This translates into CASSVDGGGGQPQHF.

The rearrangement joins TRBV14 to TRBJ1-6; TRBD1 might be the D (5 bases). The CDR3 has 17 residues. CDR1 and CDR2 from the germline V gene are SGHDN and FVKESK. Trimming stripped 6 bases from V and 2 bases from J, with 17 bases between. CDR3 DNA: TGTGCCAGCAGTTTCGGGACGGACCAGCCCTATAATTCACCCCTCCACTTT. Translation: CASSFGTDQPYNSPLHF.

J is TRBJ2-2 and V is TRBV7-9, with TRBD2 identical over 9 bases. This CDR3 region has 14 residues. The germline gives CDR1 SEHNR, CDR2 FQNEAQ (reference sequence). V lost 6 bases, J lost 5 bases, and 4 bases stayed unmatched. The CDR3 sequence: CASSFSGGTGELFF. The CDR3 DNA sequence: TGTGCCAGCAGTTTTAGCGGGGGAACCGGGGAGCTGTTTTTT.

The genes are TRBV5-1 and TRBJ2-3; 9 bases agree with TRBD2. The junction had 13 bases not matched to a gene; V was cut back by 2 bases and J by 3 bases. Germline V gene data show CDR1 as SGHRS and CDR2 as YFSETQ. The CDR3 consists of 18 residues. The CDR3: CASSFRDWGGGATDTQYF. The DNA for the CDR3 is TGCGCCAGCAGCTTCAGGGACTGGGGCGGGGGGGCGACAGATACGCAGTATTTT. Full variable domain (rest looked up from reference TRBV5-1 and TRBJ2-3): KAGVTQTPRYLIKTRGQQVTLSCSPISGHRSVSWYQQTPGQGLQFLFEYFSETQRNKGNFPGRFSGRQFSNSRSEMNVSTLELGDSALYLCASSFRDWGGGATDTQYFGPGTRLTVL.